The sequence of this T cell receptor (beta chain) was determined in a study of shared clonotypes between healthy human individuals. General study points: Shared across four donors were around 5% of the naive CD4 clonotypes.

Replicate PCRs for sorted subsets used approximately 190 ng DNA; this equaled 30,000 to 35,000 T cell genomes. Assay: immunoSEQ multiplex PCR; the TCRdb copy retains only in-frame clones and omits some. The sample includes about 320,000 clones, about nine tenths seen only once; the top ten take 15% to 20%. In its sample, this clone was seen a few times. Its target is unknown. The receptor's source is a man aged 18 to 29 in good health. The specimen sequenced was memory CD8+ T cells sorted from blood. The sample's subset: CD45RO+ cells pooled with CCR7-negative TemRA cells.

The DNA of the CDR3 is TGTGCCTGGAGAGTAGAGGACACCCTGGAGGCTGAAGCTTTCTTT. Its translation: CAWRVEDTLEAEAFF. The chain recombines TRBV30 with TRBJ1-1; possible D gene TRBD1, 5 bases. This CDR3 contains 15 residues. From germline, CDR1 is GTSNPN and CDR2 SVGIG (reference sequence). V was pared by 3 bases and J by 6 bases, with 20 bases between.